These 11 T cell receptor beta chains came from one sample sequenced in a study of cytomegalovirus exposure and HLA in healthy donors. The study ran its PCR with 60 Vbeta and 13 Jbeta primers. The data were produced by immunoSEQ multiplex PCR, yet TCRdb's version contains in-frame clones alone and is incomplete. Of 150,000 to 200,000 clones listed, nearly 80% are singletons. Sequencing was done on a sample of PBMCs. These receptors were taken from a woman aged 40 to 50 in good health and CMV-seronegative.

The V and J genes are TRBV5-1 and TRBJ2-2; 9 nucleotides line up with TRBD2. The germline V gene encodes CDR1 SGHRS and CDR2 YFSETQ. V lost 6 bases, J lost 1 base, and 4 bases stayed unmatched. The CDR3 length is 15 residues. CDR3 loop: CASTKTSGNTGELFF. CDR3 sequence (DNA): TGCGCCAGCACCAAGACTAGCGGGAACACCGGGGAGCTGTTTTTT.

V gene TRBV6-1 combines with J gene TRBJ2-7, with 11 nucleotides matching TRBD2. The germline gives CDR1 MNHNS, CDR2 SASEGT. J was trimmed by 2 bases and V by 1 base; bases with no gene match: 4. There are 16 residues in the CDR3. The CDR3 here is CASSEGLAGITYEQYF. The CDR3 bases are TGTGCCAGCAGTGAAGGACTAGCGGGGATAACCTACGAGCAGTACTTC.

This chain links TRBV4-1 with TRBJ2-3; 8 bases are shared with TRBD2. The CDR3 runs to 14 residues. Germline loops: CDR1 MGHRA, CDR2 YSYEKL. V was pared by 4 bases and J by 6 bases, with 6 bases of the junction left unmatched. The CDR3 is CASSRSGDPDTQYF. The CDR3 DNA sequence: TGCGCCAGCAGCCGTAGCGGGGATCCCGATACGCAGTATTTT.

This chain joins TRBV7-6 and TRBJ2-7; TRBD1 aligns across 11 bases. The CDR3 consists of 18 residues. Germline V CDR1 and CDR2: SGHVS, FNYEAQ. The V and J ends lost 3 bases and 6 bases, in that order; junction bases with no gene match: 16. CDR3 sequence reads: CASSFLAGGPGQGGEQYF. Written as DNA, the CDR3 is TGTGCCAGCAGCTTCCTCGCAGGTGGACCGGGACAGGGGGGCGAGCAGTACTTC. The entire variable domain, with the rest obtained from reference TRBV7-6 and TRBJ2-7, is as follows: GAGVSQSPRYKVTKRGQDVALRCDPISGHVSLYWYRQALGQGPEFLTYFNYEAQQDKSGLPNDRFSAERPEGSISTLTIQRTEQRDSAMYRCASSFLAGGPGQGGEQYFGPGTRLTVT.

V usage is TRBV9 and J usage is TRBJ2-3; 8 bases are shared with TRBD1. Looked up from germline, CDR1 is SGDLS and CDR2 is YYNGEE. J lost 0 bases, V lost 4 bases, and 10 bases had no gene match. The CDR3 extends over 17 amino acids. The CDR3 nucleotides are TGTGCCAGCAGCCCTTGGACAGGGCGGTCTAGCACAGATACGCAGTATTTT. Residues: CASSPWTGRSSTDTQYF.

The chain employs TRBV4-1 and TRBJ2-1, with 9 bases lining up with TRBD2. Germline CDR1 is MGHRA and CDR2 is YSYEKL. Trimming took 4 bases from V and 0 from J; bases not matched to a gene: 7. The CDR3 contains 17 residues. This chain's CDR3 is CASSRTAGGPSYNEQFF. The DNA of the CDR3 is TGCGCCAGCAGCCGGACCGCGGGGGGGCCCTCCTACAATGAGCAGTTCTTC.

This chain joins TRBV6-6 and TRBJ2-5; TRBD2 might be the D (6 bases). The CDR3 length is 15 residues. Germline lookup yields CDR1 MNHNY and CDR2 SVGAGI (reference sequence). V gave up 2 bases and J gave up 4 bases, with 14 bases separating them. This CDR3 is CASSYRLGGGETQYF. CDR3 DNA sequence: TGTGCCAGCAGTTACAGATTGGGGGGTGGAGAGACCCAGTACTTC.

CDR3 protein: CASSQSTPGQPWFF. The CDR3 DNA sequence: TGCGCCAGCAGTCAATCAACTCCGGGACAGCCGTGGTTCTTC. The chain uses TRBV23-1 and TRBJ2-1; 7 bases are shared with TRBD1. TRBV23-1 is designated an ORF whose function remains uncertain. This CDR3 comprises 14 residues. Losses at the gene ends were 0 bases for V and 15 bases for J; bases not matched to a gene: 11.

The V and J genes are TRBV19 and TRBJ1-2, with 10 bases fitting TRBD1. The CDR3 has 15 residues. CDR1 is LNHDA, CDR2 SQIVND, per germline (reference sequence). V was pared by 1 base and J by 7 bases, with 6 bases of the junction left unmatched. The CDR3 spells CASSIARQGAFGYTF. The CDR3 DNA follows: TGTGCCAGTAGTATAGCGCGACAGGGGGCGTTTGGCTACACCTTC. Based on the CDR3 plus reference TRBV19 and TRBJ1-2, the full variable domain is DGGITQSPKYLFRKEGQNVTLSCEQNLNHDAMYWYRQDPGQGLRLIYYSQIVNDFQKGDIAEGYSVSREKKESFPLTVTSAQKNPTAFYLCASSIARQGAFGYTFGSGTRLTVV.

The CDR3 region has the DNA TGCGCCAGCAGACTAGCGGGGGGCGACAATGAGCAGTTCTTC. Translation: CASRLAGGDNEQFF. This chain connects TRBV5-1 to TRBJ2-1; 12 nucleotides agree with TRBD2. The trim removed 5 bases at V and 5 bases at J, leaving 2 bases unmatched. The CDR3 sequence is 14 residues long. The germline V gene has CDR1 SGHRS and CDR2 YFSETQ.

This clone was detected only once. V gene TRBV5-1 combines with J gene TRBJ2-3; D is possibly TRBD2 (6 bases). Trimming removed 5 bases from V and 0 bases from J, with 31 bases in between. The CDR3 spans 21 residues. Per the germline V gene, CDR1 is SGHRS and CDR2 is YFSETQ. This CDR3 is CASRITPPRTITDLSTDTQYF. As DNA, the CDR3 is TGCGCCAGCAGAATAACCCCCCCTAGGACTATAACCGATCTCAGCACAGATACGCAGTATTTT.